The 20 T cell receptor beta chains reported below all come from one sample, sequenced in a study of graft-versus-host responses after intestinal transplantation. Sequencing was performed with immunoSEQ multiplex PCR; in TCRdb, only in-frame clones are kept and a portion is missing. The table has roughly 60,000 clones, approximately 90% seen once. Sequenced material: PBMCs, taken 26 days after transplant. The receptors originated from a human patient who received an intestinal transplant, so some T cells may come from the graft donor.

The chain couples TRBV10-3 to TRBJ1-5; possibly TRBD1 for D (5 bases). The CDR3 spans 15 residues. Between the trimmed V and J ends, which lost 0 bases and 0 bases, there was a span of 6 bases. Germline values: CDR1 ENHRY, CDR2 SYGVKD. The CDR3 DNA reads TGTGCCATCAGTGAGTCAGGGGATAGCAATCAGCCCCAGCATTTT. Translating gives CAISESGDSNQPQHF.

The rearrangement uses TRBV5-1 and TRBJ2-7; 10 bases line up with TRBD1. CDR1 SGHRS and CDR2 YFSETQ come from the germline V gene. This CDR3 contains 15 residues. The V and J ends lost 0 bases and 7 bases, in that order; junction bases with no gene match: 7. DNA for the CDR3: TGCGCCAGCAGCTTGGGTCGGGACAGGGGATCGGAGCAGTACTTC. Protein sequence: CASSLGRDRGSEQYF.

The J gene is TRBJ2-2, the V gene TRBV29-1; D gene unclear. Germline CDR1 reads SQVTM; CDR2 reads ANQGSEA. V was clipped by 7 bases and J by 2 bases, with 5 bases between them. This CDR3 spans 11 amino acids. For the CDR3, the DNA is TGCAGCGCCTTAAACACCGGGGAGCTGTTTTTT. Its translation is CSALNTGELFF.

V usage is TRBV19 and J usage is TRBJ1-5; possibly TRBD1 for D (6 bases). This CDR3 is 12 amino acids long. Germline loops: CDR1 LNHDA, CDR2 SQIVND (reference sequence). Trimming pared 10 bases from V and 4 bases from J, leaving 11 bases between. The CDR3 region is CATGVGNQPQHF. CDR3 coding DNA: TGTGCCACAGGGGTTGGAAATCAGCCCCAGCATTTT.

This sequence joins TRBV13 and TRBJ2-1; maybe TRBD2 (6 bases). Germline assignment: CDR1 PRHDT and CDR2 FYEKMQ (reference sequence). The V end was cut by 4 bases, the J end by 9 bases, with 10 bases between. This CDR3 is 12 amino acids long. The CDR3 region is CASSSLTSEQFF. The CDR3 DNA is TGTGCCAGCAGCTCATTGACTAGTGAGCAGTTCTTC.

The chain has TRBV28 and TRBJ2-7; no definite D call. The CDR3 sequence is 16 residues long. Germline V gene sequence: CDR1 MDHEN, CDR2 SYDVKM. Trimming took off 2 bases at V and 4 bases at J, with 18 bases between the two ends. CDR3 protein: CASSLSRLGADYEQYV. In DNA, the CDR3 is TGTGCCAGCAGTTTAAGCCGTCTGGGCGCCGATTACGAGCAGTACGTC.

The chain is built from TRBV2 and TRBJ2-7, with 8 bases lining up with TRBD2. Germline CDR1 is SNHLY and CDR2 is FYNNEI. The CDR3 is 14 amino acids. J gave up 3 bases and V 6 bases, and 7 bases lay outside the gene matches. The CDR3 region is CASRLERGFYEQYF. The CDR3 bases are TGTGCCAGCAGGTTAGAGCGGGGGTTCTACGAGCAGTACTTC.

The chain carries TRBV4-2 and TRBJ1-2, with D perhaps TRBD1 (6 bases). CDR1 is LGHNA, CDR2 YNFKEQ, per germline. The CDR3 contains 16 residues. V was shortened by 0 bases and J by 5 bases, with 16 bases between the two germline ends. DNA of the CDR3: TGTGCCAGCAGCCAAGATGGCGGGGGCCTATGGTATGGCTACACCTTC. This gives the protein CASSQDGGGLWYGYTF.

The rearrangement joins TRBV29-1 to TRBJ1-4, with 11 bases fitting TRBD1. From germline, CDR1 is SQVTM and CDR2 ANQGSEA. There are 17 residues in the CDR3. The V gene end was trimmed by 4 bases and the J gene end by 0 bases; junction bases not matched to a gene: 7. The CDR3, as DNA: TGCAGCGTTGGATCCGGGACAGGGGGTGCAACTAATGAAAAACTGTTTTTT. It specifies CSVGSGTGGATNEKLFF.

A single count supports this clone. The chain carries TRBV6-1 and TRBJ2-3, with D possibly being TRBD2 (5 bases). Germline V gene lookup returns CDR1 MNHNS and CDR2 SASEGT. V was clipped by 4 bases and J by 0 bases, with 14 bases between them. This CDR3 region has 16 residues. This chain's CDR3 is CASSVLTSSSTDTQYF. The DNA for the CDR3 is TGTGCCAGCAGTGTCCTCACTAGTTCTAGCACAGATACGCAGTATTTT.

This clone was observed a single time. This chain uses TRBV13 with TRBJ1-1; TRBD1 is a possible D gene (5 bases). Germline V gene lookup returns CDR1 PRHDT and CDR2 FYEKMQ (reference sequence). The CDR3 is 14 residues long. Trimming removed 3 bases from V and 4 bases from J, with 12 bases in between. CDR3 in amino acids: CASSLVGARTEAFF. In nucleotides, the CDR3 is TGTGCCAGCAGCTTGGTTGGGGCTCGCACTGAAGCTTTCTTT.

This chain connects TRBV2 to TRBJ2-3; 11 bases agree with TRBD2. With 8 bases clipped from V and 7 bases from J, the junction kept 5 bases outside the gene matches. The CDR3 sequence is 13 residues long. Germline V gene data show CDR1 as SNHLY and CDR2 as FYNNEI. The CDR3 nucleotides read TGTGCCAGCGACGGACTAGCGGGTAATACGCAGTATTTT. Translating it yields CASDGLAGNTQYF. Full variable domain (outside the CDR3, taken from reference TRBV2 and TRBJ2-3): EPEVTQTPSHQVTQMGQEVILRCVPISNHLYFYWYRQILGQKVEFLVSFYNNEISEKSEIFDDQFSVERPDGSNFTLKIRSTKLEDSAMYFCASDGLAGNTQYFGPGTRLTVL.

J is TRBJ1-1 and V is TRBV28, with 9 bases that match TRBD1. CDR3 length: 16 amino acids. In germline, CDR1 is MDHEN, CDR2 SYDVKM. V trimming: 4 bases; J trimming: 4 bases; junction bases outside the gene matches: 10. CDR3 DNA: TGTGCCAGCAGTTCCCATGTACAGGGGGCGAGCACTGAAGCTTTCTTT. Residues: CASSSHVQGASTEAFF.

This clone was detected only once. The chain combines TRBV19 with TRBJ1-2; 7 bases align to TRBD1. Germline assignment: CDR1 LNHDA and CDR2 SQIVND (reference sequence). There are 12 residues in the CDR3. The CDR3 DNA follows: TGTGTCGCGCAGGGGGATAACTATGGCTACACCTTC. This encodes CVAQGDNYGYTF.

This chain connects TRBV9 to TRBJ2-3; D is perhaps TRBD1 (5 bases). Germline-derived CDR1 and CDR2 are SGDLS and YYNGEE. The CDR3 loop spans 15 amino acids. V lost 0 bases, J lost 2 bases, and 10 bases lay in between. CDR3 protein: CASSVDLGDTDTQYF. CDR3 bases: TGTGCCAGCAGCGTAGACCTAGGGGACACAGATACGCAGTATTTT.

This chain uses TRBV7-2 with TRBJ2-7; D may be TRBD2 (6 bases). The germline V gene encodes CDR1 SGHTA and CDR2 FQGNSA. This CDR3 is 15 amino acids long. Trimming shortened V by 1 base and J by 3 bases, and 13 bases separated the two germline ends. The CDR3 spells CASSLGTGESYEQYF. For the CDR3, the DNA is TGTGCCAGCAGCTTAGGGACGGGAGAGAGCTACGAGCAGTACTTC. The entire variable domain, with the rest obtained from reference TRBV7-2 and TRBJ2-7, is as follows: GAGVSQSPSNKVTEKGKDVELRCDPISGHTALYWYRQSLGQGLEFLIYFQGNSAPDKSGLPSDRFSAERTGGSVSTLTIQRTQQEDSAVYLCASSLGTGESYEQYFGPGTRLTVT.

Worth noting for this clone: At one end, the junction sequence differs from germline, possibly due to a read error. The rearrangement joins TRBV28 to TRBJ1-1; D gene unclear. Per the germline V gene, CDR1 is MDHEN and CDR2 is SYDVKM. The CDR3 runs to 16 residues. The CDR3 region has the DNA TGTGCCAGCAATTTATCCGCCCCCCGGAGGAACACTGAAGCTTTCTTT. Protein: CASNLSAPRRNTEAFF.

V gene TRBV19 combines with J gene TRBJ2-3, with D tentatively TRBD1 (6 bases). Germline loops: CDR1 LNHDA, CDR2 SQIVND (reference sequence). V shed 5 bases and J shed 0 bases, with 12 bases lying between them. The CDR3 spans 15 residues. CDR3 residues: CASSARDISTDTQYF. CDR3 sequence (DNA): TGTGCCAGTAGTGCCCGGGACATAAGCACAGATACGCAGTATTTT.

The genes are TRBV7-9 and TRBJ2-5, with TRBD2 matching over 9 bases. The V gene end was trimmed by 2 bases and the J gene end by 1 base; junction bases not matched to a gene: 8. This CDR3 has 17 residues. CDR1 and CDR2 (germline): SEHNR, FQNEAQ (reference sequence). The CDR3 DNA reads TGTGCCAGCAGCTTAATTAGAACTAGCGGGTTCCAAGAGACCCAGTACTTC. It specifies CASSLIRTSGFQETQYF.

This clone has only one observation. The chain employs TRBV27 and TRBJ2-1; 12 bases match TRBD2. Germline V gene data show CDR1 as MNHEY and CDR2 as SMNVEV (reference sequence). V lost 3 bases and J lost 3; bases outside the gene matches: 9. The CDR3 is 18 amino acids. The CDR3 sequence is CASSFTLAGGDYYNEQFF. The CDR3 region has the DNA TGTGCCAGCAGTTTTACCCTAGCGGGGGGGGATTACTACAATGAGCAGTTCTTC.